This T cell receptor (beta chain) was recorded in a study of response to subunit inactivated influenza vaccine. A note on this clonotype: The antigen remains undetermined.

Study results and limitations: Each seasonal influenza vaccination recruits few new T cells, the authors suggested.

The V end was cut by 5 bases, the J end by 6 bases, with 14 bases between. This CDR3 region has 13 residues. Germline CDR1 and CDR2: KGHSH and LQKENI. TCRdb re-called the RT-PCR reads with MiXCR, one entry per CDR3 protein. The sample has 530,000 or so distinct CDR3 sequences, 10% to 15% seen once; the top ten hold more than 8.5%. V gene TRBV18 combines with J gene TRBJ2-7, with D possibly being TRBD1 (6 bases). The material was PBMCs from blood, obtained on the day of vaccination. This receptor was identified in a man aged 50-59 years who received an inactivated influenza vaccine. The CDR3 protein is CASSTGLEREQYF. The CDR3 region has the DNA TGTGCCAGCTCAACAGGGTTAGAACGCGAGCAGTACTTC.